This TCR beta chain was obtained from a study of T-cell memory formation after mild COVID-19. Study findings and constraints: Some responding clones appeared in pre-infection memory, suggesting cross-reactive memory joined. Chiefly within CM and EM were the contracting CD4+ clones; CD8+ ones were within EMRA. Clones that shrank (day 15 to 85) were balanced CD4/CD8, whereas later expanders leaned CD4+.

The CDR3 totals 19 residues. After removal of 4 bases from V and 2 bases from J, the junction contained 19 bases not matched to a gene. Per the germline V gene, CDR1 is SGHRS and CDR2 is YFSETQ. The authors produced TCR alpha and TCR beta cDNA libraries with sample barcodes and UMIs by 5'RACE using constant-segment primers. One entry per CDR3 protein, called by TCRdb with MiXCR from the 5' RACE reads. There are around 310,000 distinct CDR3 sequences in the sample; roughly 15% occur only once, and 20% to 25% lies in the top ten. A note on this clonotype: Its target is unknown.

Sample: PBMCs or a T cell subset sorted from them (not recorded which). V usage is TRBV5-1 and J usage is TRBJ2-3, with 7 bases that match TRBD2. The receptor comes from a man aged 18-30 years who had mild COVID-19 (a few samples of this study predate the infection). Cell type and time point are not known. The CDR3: CASSTSGVASGPSTDTQYF. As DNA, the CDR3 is TGCGCCAGCAGCACCTCGGGGGTGGCTAGCGGACCCTCCACAGATACGCAGTATTTT.